These 25 T cell receptor beta chains came from one sample sequenced in a study of cytomegalovirus exposure and HLA in healthy donors. The PCR made use of 60 Vbeta and 13 Jbeta primers. Data came from immunoSEQ multiplex PCR; TCRdb stores just in-frame clones and leaves some out. The data hold 180,000 or so clones, with roughly 76% observed a single time. Sequenced: PBMCs. These receptors came from a woman between 18 and 30 years old in good health and CMV-seropositive.

The CDR3 loop reads CASSLSETQGNQETQYF. CDR3 in DNA: TGCGCCAGCAGCTTATCTGAGACGCAGGGCAACCAAGAGACCCAGTACTTC. This chain joins TRBV5-1 and TRBJ2-5, with D possibly matching TRBD1 (5 bases). From germline, CDR1 is SGHRS and CDR2 YFSETQ. The CDR3 sequence is 17 residues long. Trimming left V 2 bases short and J 0 bases short, with 17 bases between.

The V and J genes are TRBV27 and TRBJ2-7; perhaps TRBD2 as D (7 bases). CDR3 size: 14 residues. The germline V gene encodes CDR1 MNHEY and CDR2 SMNVEV (reference sequence). Trimming took 6 bases from V and 2 from J, leaving 14 bases between them. The DNA of the CDR3 is TGTGCCAGCAGCCTCGCCGGGGGGCCCTACGAGCAGTACTTC. It specifies CASSLAGGPYEQYF.

The CDR3 reads CASSLGTDEKLFF. CDR3 sequence (DNA): TGTGCCAGCAGCCTCGGGACAGATGAAAAACTGTTTTTT. The chain couples TRBV5-4 to TRBJ1-4; 7 positions match TRBD1. With V trimmed by 4 bases and J by 6 bases, 3 bases remained unmatched. The germline V gene has CDR1 SGHNT and CDR2 YYREEE (reference sequence). The CDR3 is 13 amino acids.

This clone was seen a handful of times. The rearrangement links TRBV7-2 to TRBJ2-5; 8 bases agree with TRBD1. The V segment lost 1 base and the J segment 4 bases; nucleotides outside the gene matches: 11. Germline V gene sequence: CDR1 SGHTA, CDR2 FQGNSA. This CDR3 comprises 17 residues. The CDR3 spells CASSLVGGRGRRETQYF. CDR3 sequence (DNA): TGTGCCAGCAGCTTAGTAGGGGGCAGGGGGCGGCGAGAGACCCAGTACTTC.

The chain combines TRBV13 with TRBJ2-5; TRBD1 agrees at 7 bases. TRBJ2-7 matches the DNA end more closely, so the J call is doubtful. The V gene's germline CDR1 is PRHDT and CDR2 FYEKMQ (reference sequence). This CDR3 is built from 17 residues. This CDR3 reads CASSLDSPGRGSYEQYF. In DNA, the CDR3 is TGTGCCAGCAGCTTAGATTCCCCGGGCAGGGGGTCCTACGAGCAGTACTTC.

A single count supports this clone. The chain couples TRBV7-2 to TRBJ2-5; TRBD2 matches at 8 bases. Germline V gene lookup returns CDR1 SGHTA and CDR2 FQGNSA. The V and J ends lost 3 bases and 5 bases, in that order; junction bases with no gene match: 5. CDR3 length: 14 amino acids. CDR3 nucleotides: TGTGCCAGCAGCTTCAATGCGGGGGGTGAGACCCAGTACTTC. Translation gives CASSFNAGGETQYF.

The chain carries TRBV9 and TRBJ2-1; tentative D call: TRBD2 (7 bases). The CDR3 is made up of 15 amino acids. Per germline, CDR1 SGDLS and CDR2 YYNGEE. The V and J ends lost 7 bases and 6 bases respectively, with 20 bases between them. CDR3 nucleotides: TGTGCCAGCGTCAAGGGGGGAGGGGGGGGCAATGAGCAGTTCTTC. It is translated as CASVKGGGGGNEQFF.

The DNA for the CDR3 is TGCGCCAGCAGGGGGCGTTCACCCCTCCACTTT. Its protein product is CASRGRSPLHF. The chain joins TRBV23-1 to TRBJ1-6; a weak D match, TRBD1 (5 bases). TRBV23-1 is given ORF status, its function remaining uncertain. This CDR3 contains 11 residues. The V end was cut by 6 bases, the J end by 9 bases, with 6 bases between.

This chain links TRBV19 with TRBJ2-2; 11 bases fit TRBD2. The CDR3 covers 14 residues. Trimming took 9 bases from V and 6 from J; bases not matched to a gene: 6. CDR1 and CDR2 from the germline V gene are LNHDA and SQIVND (reference sequence). The CDR3 is CASYSGGGSGELFF. CDR3 coding DNA: TGTGCCAGCTATAGCGGGGGGGGATCCGGGGAGCTGTTTTTT.

With respect to this clone: The same CDR3 arises from other DNA sequences in this sample as well. This sequence joins TRBV28 and TRBJ1-6; no reliable D call. Germline CDR1 reads MDHEN; CDR2 reads SYDVKM. The germline V and J ends were trimmed by 5 bases and 7 bases, with 12 bases remaining between them. CDR3 size: 14 residues. This chain's CDR3 is CASSVPGSNSPLHF. In DNA, the CDR3 is TGTGCCAGCAGTGTACCGGGTTCCAATTCACCCCTCCACTTT.

To note about this clone: The junction differs from germline at one of its ends, possibly a read error. The V call is TRBV6-1, the J call TRBJ2-6; possibly TRBD1 for D (5 bases). The CDR3 loop spans 14 amino acids. Germline V gene data show CDR1 as MNHNS and CDR2 as SASEGT. The CDR3 loop is CASRWVSGANGLTF. The CDR3 bases are TGTGCCAGCAGATGGGTCTCTGGGGCCAACGGCCTGACTTTC.

This rearrangement joins TRBV7-9 to TRBJ1-4, with D possibly matching TRBD1 (5 bases). The CDR3 loop spans 16 amino acids. Trimming shortened V by 2 bases and J by 6 bases, and 16 bases separated the two germline ends. Germline V gene sequence: CDR1 SEHNR, CDR2 FQNEAQ (reference sequence). The CDR3 DNA is TGTGCCAGCAGCTTACCAGCGGGGGGATTAGATGAAAAACTGTTTTTT. Residues: CASSLPAGGLDEKLFF.

The gene calls are TRBV20-1 and TRBJ1-1; weak D call: TRBD1 (5 bases). Germline-derived CDR1 and CDR2 are DFQATT and SNEGSKA (reference sequence). Trimming cost V 6 bases and J 7 bases, with 12 bases left between them. The length of the CDR3 is 11 residues. CDR3 amino acids: CSARGTFEAFF. CDR3 DNA sequence: TGCAGTGCCCGCGGGACGTTTGAAGCTTTCTTT.

The chain recombines TRBV30 with TRBJ2-2; a weak D match, TRBD2 (6 bases). Germline assignment: CDR1 GTSNPN and CDR2 SVGIG (reference sequence). This CDR3 comprises 14 residues. The V and J ends lost 0 bases and 4 bases respectively, with 9 bases between them. The CDR3 region is CAWSVLAGTGELFF. For the CDR3, the DNA is TGTGCCTGGAGTGTACTAGCCGGCACCGGGGAGCTGTTTTTT.

The chain recombines TRBV2 with TRBJ2-1, with D possibly being TRBD2 (5 bases). V gave up 8 bases and J gave up 10 bases, with 18 bases separating them. This CDR3 has 13 amino acids. The germline gives CDR1 SNHLY, CDR2 FYNNEI. The CDR3: CASHYRVGNEQFF. The CDR3 DNA is TGTGCCAGCCACTATAGGGTCGGGAACGAGCAGTTCTTC.

A single count supports this clone. The chain couples TRBV5-4 to TRBJ1-1; TRBD1 agrees at 10 bases. This CDR3 has 15 amino acids. V was clipped by 4 bases and J by 4 bases; unmatched bases: 7. Germline values: CDR1 SGHNT, CDR2 YYREEE (reference sequence). CDR3 residues: CASSRVDRGRTEAFF. The CDR3 coding sequence is TGTGCCAGCAGCCGGGTAGACAGGGGGCGCACTGAAGCTTTCTTT.

This chain uses TRBV28 with TRBJ1-5; D might be TRBD1 (5 bases). CDR3 size: 15 residues. The germline V gene has CDR1 MDHEN and CDR2 SYDVKM. Trimming cost V 7 bases and J 4 bases, with 17 bases left between them. CDR3 nucleotides: TGTGCCAGCATTCTGCGGGGGAGGGGAAATCAGCCCCAGCATTTT. It yields the protein CASILRGRGNQPQHF.

This clone was seen a few times. The chain links TRBV29-1 to TRBJ2-3; unclear D gene. CDR1 and CDR2 from the germline V gene are SQVTM and ANQGSEA. V lost 0 bases to trimming and J lost 5 bases, with 9 bases between them. The CDR3 has 13 amino acids. The CDR3 sequence is CSVEDTAVDTQYF. DNA for the CDR3: TGCAGCGTTGAAGACACAGCTGTAGATACGCAGTATTTT.

This clone was counted a single time. This chain links TRBV19 with TRBJ2-5; a weak D match, TRBD1 (5 bases). V was trimmed by 7 bases and J by 2 bases, leaving 11 bases between them. CDR1 is LNHDA and CDR2 is SQIVND in the germline V gene (reference sequence). This CDR3 region has 13 residues. The CDR3 coding sequence is TGTGCCAGTAAGAGAGACAGTCAAGAGACCCAGTACTTC. Translated: CASKRDSQETQYF.

The chain uses TRBV14 and TRBJ2-3; TRBD2 aligns across 8 bases. Germline values: CDR1 SGHDN, CDR2 FVKESK. The CDR3 runs 17 residues. Germline trimming cut 3 bases from V and 4 bases from J; bases unmatched to any gene: 12. The CDR3 DNA follows: TGTGCCAGCAGCCACCTAACCGGGACTAGATATTCAGATACGCAGTATTTT. It yields the protein CASSHLTGTRYSDTQYF. The whole variable domain, filled in from reference TRBV14 and TRBJ2-3, reads EAGVTQFPSHSVIEKGQTVTLRCDPISGHDNLYWYRRVMGKEIKFLLHFVKESKQDESGMPNNRFLAERTGGTYSTLKVQPAELEDSGVYFCASSHLTGTRYSDTQYFGPGTRLTVL.

V gene TRBV5-1 combines with J gene TRBJ2-5; TRBD2 might be the D (5 bases). The CDR3 has 15 amino acids. V lost 7 bases to trimming and J lost 4 bases, with 20 bases between them. From germline, CDR1 is SGHRS and CDR2 YFSETQ. The CDR3 here is CASSMITGSIETQYF. CDR3 in DNA: TGCGCCAGCTCGATGATCACTGGGAGTATAGAGACCCAGTACTTC.

The CDR3 bases are TGTGCCAGTAGTATTGAGGAGTGGCAGGGCATGAACACTGAAGCTTTCTTT. Translated, it gives CASSIEEWQGMNTEAFF. This chain links TRBV19 with TRBJ1-1, with D perhaps TRBD1 (5 bases). Germline-derived CDR1 and CDR2 are LNHDA and SQIVND (reference sequence). The CDR3 is made up of 17 amino acids. V was shortened by 3 bases and J by 0 bases, with 17 bases between the two germline ends.

CDR3 DNA sequence: TGTGCCAGCAGCCAAGATGCGACAGGGGAAGGTCAGCCCCAGCATTTT. It encodes CASSQDATGEGQPQHF. This chain joins TRBV4-2 and TRBJ1-5, with 8 nucleotides matching TRBD1. Germline V lookup: CDR1 LGHNA, CDR2 YNFKEQ. V gave up 0 bases and J gave up 6 bases; unmatched junction bases: 7. The CDR3 sequence is 16 residues long.

The chain has TRBV14 and TRBJ2-3; 8 nucleotides line up with TRBD1. V was clipped by 3 bases and J by 3 bases; unmatched bases: 8. Germline CDR1 and CDR2: SGHDN and FVKESK. This CDR3 is built from 16 residues. The CDR3 DNA sequence: TGTGCCAGCAGCCAGGGGCGGACAGGGAGGACAGATACGCAGTATTTT. It is translated as CASSQGRTGRTDTQYF.

The V gene is TRBV7-2, the J gene TRBJ2-1; 8 positions match TRBD1. Germline CDR1 and CDR2: SGHTA and FQGNSA. V lost 7 bases to trimming and J lost 3 bases; unmatched junction nucleotides: 8. This CDR3 comprises 15 residues. The chain's CDR3 is CASIEPGQDYNEQFF. The CDR3, as DNA: TGTGCCAGCATCGAACCGGGACAGGACTACAATGAGCAGTTCTTC.